Listed below are T cell receptor beta chains from one sample, sequenced in a study of regulatory T cells in long-lasting Graves disease. TCRdb used MiXCR to reprocess the multiplex PCR reads, holding one entry per CDR3 protein. The table lists some 340,000 distinct CDR3 sequences, roughly 10% of them singletons. These data also formed part of another study, on T cells in Graves' hyperthyroidism and ophthalmopathy.

The sequencing here drew on peripheral blood mononuclear cells (PBMCs), taken at new diagnosis, from a patient treated with antithyroid drugs. These receptors originate from a woman aged 18-29 years with Graves disease. CDR3s include the opening cysteine and the closing phenylalanine or tryptophan. A D gene is named only where the DNA matches it firmly. The size of a clone is reported for some rows only, either as once, few or many, or as a class for expanded clones.

clone_size	v_call	j_call	d_call	cdr3_nt	cdr3_aa
many	TRBV20-1	TRBJ2-1	TRBD2	TGCAGTGCTAGAGAGACATGGGGGGGAGTGAGGAGGCCTTACAATGAGCAGTTCTTC	CSARETWGGVRRPYNEQFF
few	TRBV5-1	TRBJ2-7	.	TGCGCCAGCGGAGGGGGCGTAGCGGGATGGGACGAGCAGTACTTC	CASGGGVAGWDEQYF
many	TRBV3-1	TRBJ2-1	.	TGTGCCAGCAGCCAATCCTACAAGACGGGGGAGTCCTACAATGAGCAGTTCTTC	CASSQSYKTGESYNEQFF
.	TRBV7-9	TRBJ2-3	TRBD2	TGTGCCAGCAGCTGGCCCCAACTAGCGGGGGCCACAGATACGCAGTATTTT	CASSWPQLAGATDTQYF
many	TRBV15	TRBJ1-5	.	TGTGCCACCAGCATGACCAGGGGCAATCAGCCCCAGCATTTT	CATSMTRGNQPQHF
few	TRBV27	TRBJ2-1	TRBD2	TGTGCCAGCAGTTTACTGACTAGCGGTTACAATGAGCAGTTCTTC	CASSLLTSGYNEQFF
.	TRBV19	TRBJ1-2	.	TGTGCCAGTAACCCGGGGAGAGACTATGGCTACACCTTC	CASNPGRDYGYTF
many	TRBV11-2	TRBJ1-2	.	TGTGCCAGCAGCTTAATGGTTGGGCCTGGCTACACCTTC	CASSLMVGPGYTF
many	TRBV28	TRBJ2-3	.	TGTGCCAGCAGTCTATTATCGAACTCAGATACGCAGTATTTT	CASSLLSNSDTQYF
many	TRBV7-2	TRBJ2-1	TRBD2	TGTGCCAGCAGCTACCGGGGCGGGAGCAGGTACAATGAGCAGTTCTTC	CASSYRGGSRYNEQFF
.	TRBV6-5	TRBJ1-5	TRBD1	TGTGCCAGCAGTTACTCAAAGGGTAGGGGGCGGCAGCCCCAGCATTTT	CASSYSKGRGRQPQHF
.	TRBV5-1	TRBJ2-2	TRBD2	TGCGCCAGCAGCACAGCGGGATGGAACACCGGGGAGCTGTTTTTT	CASSTAGWNTGELFF
many	TRBV7-2	TRBJ2-3	.	TGTGCCAGCAGCTTAGTCTTAATGGATACGCAGTATTTT	CASSLVLMDTQYF
.	TRBV19	TRBJ2-2	.	TGTGCCAGTAGGGCTCTGTCTGCCGGGGAGCTGTTTTTT	CASRALSAGELFF
many	TRBV3-1	TRBJ2-6	.	TGTGCCAGCAGCCTCTACGTCGGATCTGGGGCCAACGTCCTGACTTTC	CASSLYVGSGANVLTF
many	TRBV19	TRBJ2-5	.	TGTGCCAGTAGTACGGAGCCAGGGGAGACCCAGTACTTC	CASSTEPGETQYF
many	TRBV6-2/TRBV6-3	TRBJ1-6	.	TGTGCCAGCAGTTACTGGAAGGGACCCCTCCACTTT	CASSYWKGPLHF
few	TRBV6-1	TRBJ1-1	.	TGTGCCAGCAACAAAATTGAGGTTGACACTGAAGCTTTCTTT	CASNKIEVDTEAFF
.	TRBV4-1	TRBJ2-1	.	TGCGCCAGCAGCCAAGAGCGCGGGGCGACCGGTGAGCAGTTCTTC	CASSQERGATGEQFF
many	TRBV28	TRBJ2-1	TRBD2	TGTGCCAGCAGTTTATATCCTAGCGGGGGGGGCAATGAGCAGTTCTTC	CASSLYPSGGGNEQFF
many	TRBV20-1	TRBJ2-4	.	TGCAGTGCTAGAGATGGGAGACCCAAAAACATTCAGTACTTC	CSARDGRPKNIQYF
many	TRBV28	TRBJ1-2	.	TGTGCCAGCAGTCCTTCGACAGTCTATGGCTACACCTTC	CASSPSTVYGYTF
many	TRBV2	TRBJ2-1	.	TGTGCCAGCAGTGGCCGGGCCAATGAGCAGTTCTTC	CASSGRANEQFF
many	TRBV12-3/TRBV12-4	TRBJ1-3	.	TGTGCCAGCAGTTCTACAGGTAGCTCTGGAAACACCATATATTTT	CASSSTGSSGNTIYF
.	TRBV5-1	TRBJ2-1	TRBD2	TGCGCCCGCAGCTCTTTCGGATTAGCGGGAGTAAGAAATGAGCAGTTCTTC	CARSSFGLAGVRNEQFF
.	TRBV7-9	TRBJ2-2	TRBD2	TGTGCCAGCAACTCGGGACTAGCGGGCTCTGGGAACACCGGGGAGCTGTTTTTT	CASNSGLAGSGNTGELFF